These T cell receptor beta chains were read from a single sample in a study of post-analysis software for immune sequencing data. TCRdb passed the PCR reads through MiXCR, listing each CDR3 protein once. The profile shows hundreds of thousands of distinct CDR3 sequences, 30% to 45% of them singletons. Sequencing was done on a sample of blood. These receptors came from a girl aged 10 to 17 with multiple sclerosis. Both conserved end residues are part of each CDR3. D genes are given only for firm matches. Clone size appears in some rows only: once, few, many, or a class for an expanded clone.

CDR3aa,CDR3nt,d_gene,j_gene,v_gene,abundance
CASSPGTAGLWAKNIQYF,TGTGCCAGCAGCCCGGGGACAGCCGGTCTTTGGGCCAAAAACATTCAGTACTTC,TRBD1,TRBJ2-4,TRBV14,NA
CASSLSGVSSYNEQFF,TGTGCCAGCAGCCTTAGCGGGGTTAGCTCCTACAATGAGCAGTTCTTC,TRBD2,TRBJ2-1,TRBV7-2,few
CASTPTTGGRDGYTF,TGTGCCAGCACCCCAACTACAGGGGGACGGGATGGCTACACCTTC,TRBD1,TRBJ1-2,TRBV7-2,NA
CAISDLGSTDTQYF,TGTGCCATCAGTGATCTTGGGTCGACAGATACGCAGTATTTT,NA,TRBJ2-3,TRBV10-3,NA
CAISDPGQGAYEQYF,TGTGCCATCAGTGATCCGGGACAGGGGGCCTACGAGCAGTACTTC,TRBD1,TRBJ2-7,TRBV10-3,few
CASSYDRAQETQYF,TGTGCCAGCAGTTACGACAGGGCCCAAGAGACCCAGTACTTC,TRBD1,TRBJ2-5,TRBV27,few
CASSTTGGNQPQHF,TGTGCCAGCAGTACAACAGGGGGCAATCAGCCCCAGCATTTT,TRBD1,TRBJ1-5,TRBV6-5,many
CASRGDVYGYTF,TGTGCCAGCAGGGGGGACGTCTATGGCTACACCTTC,NA,TRBJ1-2,TRBV3-1,NA
CASRFSDRTTEAFF,TGTGCCAGCAGATTCAGCGATCGTACCACTGAAGCTTTCTTT,NA,TRBJ1-1,TRBV28,NA
CASSRQGPSYEQYF,TGTGCCAGCAGTCGACAGGGCCCCTCCTACGAGCAGTACTTC,TRBD1,TRBJ2-7,TRBV11-2,few
CASSPDGRYQETQYF,TGTGCCAGCAGCCCGGACGGTCGGTACCAAGAGACCCAGTACTTC,NA,TRBJ2-5,TRBV11-2,few
CASSGLAVYNEQFF,TGTGCCAGCTCGGGACTAGCGGTTTACAATGAGCAGTTCTTC,TRBD2,TRBJ2-1,TRBV6-1,NA
CAISESRHSGTAYEQYF,TGTGCCATCAGTGAGTCACGACATAGCGGGACTGCCTACGAGCAGTACTTC,TRBD2,TRBJ2-7,TRBV10-3,few
CSARRVAVYNEQFF,TGCAGCGCCCGGAGGGTAGCGGTATACAATGAGCAGTTCTTC,NA,TRBJ2-1,TRBV29-1,few
CASSITGVYEQYF,TGTGCCAGCAGTATAACAGGTGTCTACGAGCAGTACTTC,NA,TRBJ2-7,TRBV5-6,few
CSVGGTGIGYGHTF,TGCAGCGTTGGGGGGACAGGGATTGGCTATGGCCACACCTTC,TRBD1,TRBJ1-2,TRBV29-1,NA
CASSLMGPLSSTDTQYF,TGTGCCAGCAGCTTAATGGGGCCTCTCTCTAGCACAGATACGCAATATTTT,NA,TRBJ2-3,TRBV7-2,NA
CASTAHNEQYF,TGTGCCAGCACCGCCCACAACGAGCAGTACTTC,NA,TRBJ2-7,TRBV7-8,NA
CASSRQGEENEQYF,TGTGCCAGCAGCAGACAGGGTGAAGAAAATGAGCAGTACTTC,TRBD1,TRBJ2-5,TRBV13,NA
CATSRGGGWDNSPLHF,TGTGCCACCAGCCGCGGTGGGGGTTGGGATAATTCACCCCTCCACTTT,NA,TRBJ1-6,TRBV15,NA
CASSQEVENIQYF,TGTGCCAGCAGCCAAGAGGTCGAAAACATTCAGTACTTC,NA,TRBJ2-4,TRBV4-2,few
CSARVSAPSTANYGYTF,TGCAGTGCTAGAGTCTCTGCCCCCTCGACAGCTAACTATGGCTACACCTTC,NA,TRBJ1-2,TRBV20-1,once
CASSPGSRGTQPQHF,TGTGCCAGCTCACCAGGGTCAAGGGGGACCCAGCCTCAGCATTTT,NA,TRBJ1-5,TRBV18,NA
CASSYEGEGQYF,TGTGCCAGCAGTTACGAAGGGGAAGGGCAGTACTTC,NA,TRBJ2-5,TRBV6-6,NA
CASSLDPGQGYGYTF,TGCGCCAGCAGCTTGGACCCAGGTCAAGGCTATGGCTACACCTTC,NA,TRBJ1-2,TRBV5-1,few
CASSSETGGANVLTF,TGCGCCAGCAGCTCAGAAACGGGAGGGGCCAACGTCCTGACTTTC,NA,TRBJ2-6,TRBV5-1,NA
CASSLESWSQPQHF,TGTGCCAGCAGCTTAGAATCTTGGAGTCAGCCCCAGCATTTT,NA,TRBJ1-5,TRBV11-2,NA
CSRWDSFTDTQYF,TGCAGCCGATGGGACAGCTTCACAGATACGCAGTATTTT,TRBD1,TRBJ2-3,TRBV29-1,NA
CASSQEQGYEQYF,TGCGCCAGCAGCCAAGAACAGGGCTACGAGCAGTACTTC,NA,TRBJ2-7,TRBV4-3,few
CASSLRVPSSSGNEQFF,TGTGCCAGCAGTTTACGGGTCCCTAGCTCGAGTGGGAATGAGCAGTTCTTC,NA,TRBJ2-1,TRBV12-3/TRBV12-4,few
CATQEGGSTYNEQFF,TGTGCCACCCAAGAGGGCGGCTCGACCTACAATGAGCAGTTCTTC,NA,TRBJ2-1,TRBV2,NA
CASSLAGQGCYEQYF,TGTGCCAGCAGCTTAGCGGGACAGGGGTGCTACGAGCAGTACTTC,TRBD1,TRBJ2-7,TRBV7-2,NA
CASSPDRTNGYTF,TGTGCCAGCTCACCAGACAGGACTAATGGCTACACCTTC,NA,TRBJ1-2,TRBV18,NA
CSAINYGYTF,TGCAGTGCTATTAACTATGGCTACACCTTC,NA,TRBJ1-2,TRBV20-1,NA
CSASKLAGKETQYF,TGCAGTGCTAGTAAACTAGCGGGGAAAGAGACCCAGTACTTC,TRBD2,TRBJ2-5,TRBV20-1,NA
CASSQGELGRGRSNEQFF,TGTGCCAGCAGCCAAGGAGAACTGGGCAGGGGGCGTTCGAATGAGCAGTTCTTC,TRBD1,TRBJ2-1,TRBV4-2,many
CASSPDMGGPGTQYF,TGTGCCAGCTCGCCGGACATGGGGGGACCAGGGACCCAGTACTTC,NA,TRBJ2-5,TRBV18,NA
CASSSGTSRSYEQYF,TGTGCCAGCAGTTCAGGGACTAGCCGAAGCTACGAGCAGTACTTC,TRBD2,TRBJ2-7,TRBV7-2,NA
CASSPSAGGVRLGEQFF,TGTGCCAGCAGCCCTAGCGCCGGGGGGGTCCGACTGGGTGAGCAGTTCTTC,TRBD2,TRBJ2-1,TRBV9,NA
CSAREDLNTEAFF,TGCAGTGCTAGAGAGGACTTGAACACTGAAGCTTTCTTT,NA,TRBJ1-1,TRBV20-1,few
CASSPGQGDQPQHF,TGTGCCAGCAGCCCAGGACAGGGGGATCAGCCCCAGCATTTT,TRBD1,TRBJ1-5,TRBV5-6,NA
CASSPQGPQGEQYF,TGTGCCAGCAGTCCACAGGGGCCCCAGGGCGAGCAGTACTTC,TRBD1,TRBJ2-7,TRBV6-5,NA
CASSGEYNEQFF,TGTGCCAGCAGTGGGGAGTACAATGAGCAGTTCTTC,NA,TRBJ2-1,TRBV2,NA
CASSYSKVNTEAFF,TGTGCCAGCAGTTACTCAAAGGTGAACACTGAAGCTTTCTTT,NA,TRBJ1-1,TRBV6-5,NA